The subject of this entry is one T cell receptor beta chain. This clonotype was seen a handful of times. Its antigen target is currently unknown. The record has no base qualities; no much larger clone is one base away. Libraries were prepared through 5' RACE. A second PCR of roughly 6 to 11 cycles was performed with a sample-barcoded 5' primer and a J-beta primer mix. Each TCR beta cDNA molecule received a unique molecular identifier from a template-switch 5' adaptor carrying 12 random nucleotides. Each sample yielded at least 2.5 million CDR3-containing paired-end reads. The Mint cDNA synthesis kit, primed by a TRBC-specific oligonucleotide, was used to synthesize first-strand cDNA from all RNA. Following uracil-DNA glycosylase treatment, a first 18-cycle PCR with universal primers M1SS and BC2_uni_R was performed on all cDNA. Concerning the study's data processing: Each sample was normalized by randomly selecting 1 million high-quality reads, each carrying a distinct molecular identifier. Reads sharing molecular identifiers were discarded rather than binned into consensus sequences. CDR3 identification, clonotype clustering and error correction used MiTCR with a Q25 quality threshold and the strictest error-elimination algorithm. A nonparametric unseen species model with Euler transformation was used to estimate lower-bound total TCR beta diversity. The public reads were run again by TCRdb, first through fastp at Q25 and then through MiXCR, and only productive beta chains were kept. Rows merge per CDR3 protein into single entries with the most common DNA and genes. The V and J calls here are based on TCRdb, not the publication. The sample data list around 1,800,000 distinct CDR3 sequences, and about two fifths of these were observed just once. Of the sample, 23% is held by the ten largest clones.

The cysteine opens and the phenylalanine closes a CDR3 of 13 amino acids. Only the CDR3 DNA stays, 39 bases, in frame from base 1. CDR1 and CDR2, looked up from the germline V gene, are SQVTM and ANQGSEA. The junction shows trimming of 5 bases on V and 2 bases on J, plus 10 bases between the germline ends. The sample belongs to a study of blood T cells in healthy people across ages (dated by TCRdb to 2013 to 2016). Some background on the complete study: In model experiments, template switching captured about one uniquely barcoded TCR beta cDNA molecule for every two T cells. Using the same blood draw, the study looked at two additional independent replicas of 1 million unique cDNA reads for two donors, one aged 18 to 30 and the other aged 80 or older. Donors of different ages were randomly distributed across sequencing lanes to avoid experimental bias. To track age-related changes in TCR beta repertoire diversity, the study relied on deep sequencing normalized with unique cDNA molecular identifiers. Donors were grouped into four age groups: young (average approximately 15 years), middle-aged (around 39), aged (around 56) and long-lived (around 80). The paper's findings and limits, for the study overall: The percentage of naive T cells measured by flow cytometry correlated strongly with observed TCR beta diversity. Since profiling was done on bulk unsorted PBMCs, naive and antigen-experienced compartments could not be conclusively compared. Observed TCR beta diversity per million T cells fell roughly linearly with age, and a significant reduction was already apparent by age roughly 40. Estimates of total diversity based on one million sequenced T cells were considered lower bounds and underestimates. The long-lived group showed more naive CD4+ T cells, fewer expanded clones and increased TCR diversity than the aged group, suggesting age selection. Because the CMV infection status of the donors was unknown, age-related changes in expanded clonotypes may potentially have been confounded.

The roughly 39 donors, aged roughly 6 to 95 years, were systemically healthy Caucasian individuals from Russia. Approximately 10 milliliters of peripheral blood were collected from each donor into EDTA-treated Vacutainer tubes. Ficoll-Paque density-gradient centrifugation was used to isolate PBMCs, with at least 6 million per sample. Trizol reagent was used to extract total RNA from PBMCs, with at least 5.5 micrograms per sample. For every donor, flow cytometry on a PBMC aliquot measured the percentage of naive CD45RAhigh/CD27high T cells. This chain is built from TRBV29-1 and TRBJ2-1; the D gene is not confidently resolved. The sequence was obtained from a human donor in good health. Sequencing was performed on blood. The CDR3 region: CSVRRTAYNEQFF. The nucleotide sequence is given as TGCAGCGTTCGCAGGACGGCCTACAATGAGCAGTTCTTC.